This entry is about one T cell receptor beta chain. Its antigen is unidentified. This record belongs to a study of OX40 agonist ivuxolimab in advanced cancers. As for the study in general: Dose-escalation patients suffered from hepatocellular carcinoma, melanoma, renal cell or head and neck cancer.

The repertoire was sequenced with immunoSEQ multiplex PCR; TCRdb's copy has only in-frame clones and lacks some. The table has nearly 110,000 clones, under 95% seen once. Study-level findings and limits: CD4+ and CD8+ T cells in blood underwent clonal expansion by week 6 at 0.1 to 3.0 mg/kg. On average, CD8+ T cells had more expanded clones than CD4+.

There are 13 residues in the CDR3. The ends were cut back, 8 bases at V and 5 bases at J, with 15 bases in the middle. The germline CDR1 and CDR2 sequences are MNHEY and SMNVEV (reference sequence). The sample here was CD4+ or CD8+ T cells sorted from blood, taken in a trial of the OX40 agonist ivuxolimab. The J gene is TRBJ1-1, the V gene TRBV27; D unresolved. The source of this sequence is an adult with an advanced solid tumor such as melanoma, head and neck, liver or kidney cancer. The CDR3 DNA reads TGTGCCAGCCAACCTTCGTGGGTAACTGAAGCTTTCTTT. Amino acids: CASQPSWVTEAFF.